This entry is about one T cell receptor (beta chain). Its antigen remains unidentified. The record has no base qualities; no much larger clone is one base away. The time point label here, explained by the study, means: individuals recovered from natural SARS-CoV-2 infection. This record belongs to a study of Ad26.COV2.S vaccination and SARS-CoV-2 variants (dated by TCRdb to the early 2020s). About the investigation overall: Sequencing of the TCRbeta repertoire served to evaluate the specificity and breadth of SARS-CoV-2-reactive T cell receptors following Ad26.COV2.S vaccination. The TCR-sequenced set comprised approximately 30 samples: some 20 Ad26.COV2.S vaccine recipients, 5 placebo recipients and 8 SARS-CoV-2 convalescent individuals. The paper as a whole reports these results and caveats: After vaccination, spike-specific CD8+ and CD4+ T cell responses were reported to show substantial breadth. Compared with placebo recipients, Ad26.COV2.S recipients showed higher spike-specific TCR breadth (P = 0.0014). The authors noted that the TCR breadth and depth analyses may have underestimated total T cell responses. Vaccine and placebo recipients had similar non-spike TCR breadth, a finding consistent with the vaccine containing only spike.

The immunoSEQ Assay was the method used to sequence TCRbeta CDR3 regions. After extraction, genomic DNA underwent amplification by bias-controlled multiplex PCR, followed by high-throughput sequencing. For the original study's pipeline: To quantify the absolute abundance of each unique TCRbeta CDR3 region, sequences were collapsed and filtered. T cell fraction was estimated by normalizing TCRbeta template counts to usable DNA, which was measured by amplifying reference genes present in all nucleated cells. Repertoire TCRs were annotated as SARS-CoV-2-specific by exact matching of V gene, CDR3 amino acid sequence and J gene to a known reactive TCR set. The reference SARS-CoV-2 TCR set came from MIRA and was filtered for enrichment in COVID-19-positive ImmuneCODE repertoires, removing public or cross-reactive TCRs. Using the MIRA antigens, annotated TCRs were further analysed by specific ORF or by position within an ORF. Depth was the summed frequency of annotated unique rearrangements, while breadth was defined as annotated unique rearrangements over total unique productive rearrangements. TCR breadth was compared between groups using two-sided Wilcoxon rank-sum tests. Drawn from immuneACCESS, this table holds only the in-frame rearrangements with V and J called that TCRdb kept. Clones are partly lost; checked studies trace under half to an unresolved V gene and leave the rest unexplained. V, J and clone size were drawn from that table, and D and trimming were deduced from the DNA. This sample lists roughly 100,000 clones; over 60% were detected once. The ten most abundant clones make up roughly a sixth of the sample.

From the cysteine through the phenylalanine, the CDR3 covers 16 amino acids. Kept here is only the CDR3 DNA, which spans 48 bases and is read in frame from base 1. The trim is 2 bases for V and 2 bases for J, with a gap of 13 bases between the germline ends. From a lookup of the germline V gene, CDR1 and CDR2 are SNHLY and FYNNEI. In this chain, TRBV2 is recombined with TRBJ2-1; a weak D assignment points to TRBD1 (6 bases agree). The TCR comes from a human donor who had recovered from COVID-19. The source was peripheral blood, collected after recovery from COVID-19. The nucleotide sequence is given as TGTGCCAGCAGTGAATGGGCAGGGGAGACCTACAATGAGCAGTTCTTC. It translates as CASSEWAGETYNEQFF.